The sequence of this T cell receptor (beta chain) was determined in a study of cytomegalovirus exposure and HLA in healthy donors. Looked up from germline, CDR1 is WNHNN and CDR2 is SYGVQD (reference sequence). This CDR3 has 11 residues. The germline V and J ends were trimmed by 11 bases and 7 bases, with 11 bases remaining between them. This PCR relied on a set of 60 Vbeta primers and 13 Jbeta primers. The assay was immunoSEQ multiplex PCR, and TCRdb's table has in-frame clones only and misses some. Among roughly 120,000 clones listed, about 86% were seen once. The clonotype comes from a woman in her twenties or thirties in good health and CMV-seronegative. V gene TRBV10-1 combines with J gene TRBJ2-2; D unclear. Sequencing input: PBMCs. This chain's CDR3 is CAPPSVGELFF. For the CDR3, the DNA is TGCGCCCCCCCTTCAGTCGGGGAGCTGTTTTTT.